The rows below give T cell receptor beta chains drawn from one sample of a study of beta chain features in type 1 diabetes. Measured with immunoSEQ multiplex PCR; TCRdb has only the in-frame clones, and not every one. This sample yields around 250,000 clones, of which about 70% are seen a single time; about 0.05% belongs to the top ten. The sequencing sample was made of naive CD4+ T cells from blood. These receptors all come from a man aged 25 to 45 in good health. Each CDR3 is given with its conserved first and last residue. D genes are given only for firm matches. Size values are once, few and many counts, or a class for expanded clones, and some rows have none.

>NA|TRBV30|TRBJ1-6|NA
CAFGGISPLHF
TGTGCTTTCGGGGGGATTTCACCCCTCCACTTT
>NA|TRBV11-2|TRBJ2-5|NA
CASSIQETQYF
TGTGCCAGCAGCATACAAGAGACCCAGTACTTC
>NA|TRBV29-1|TRBJ2-1|few
CSVEGNGGYNEQFF
TGCAGCGTTGAAGGAAACGGCGGATACAATGAGCAGTTCTTC
>NA|TRBV7-9|TRBJ2-1|NA
CASSPEGLANNEQFF
TGTGCCAGCAGCCCGGAGGGCCTAGCGAACAATGAGCAGTTCTTC
>TRBD2|TRBV18|TRBJ2-5|NA
CASSRTSGSGETQYF
TGTGCCAGCTCGCGGACTAGCGGGAGTGGGGAGACCCAGTACTTC
>TRBD2|TRBV28|TRBJ2-3|NA
CASSLLAGDDTQYF
TGTGCCAGCAGTTTACTAGCGGGGGACGATACGCAGTATTTT
>TRBD1|TRBV30|TRBJ1-2|few
CAWSGQGSGYTF
TGTGCCTGGAGTGGACAGGGAAGTGGCTACACCTTC
>TRBD1|TRBV4-2|TRBJ2-1|few
CASSPSGQGDGEQFF
TGTGCCAGCAGTCCCTCGGGACAGGGGGATGGAGAGCAGTTCTTC
>TRBD2|TRBV7-2|TRBJ2-1|NA
CASSLVAGSYNEQFF
TGTGCCAGCAGCTTAGTAGCGGGCTCCTACAATGAGCAGTTCTTC
>TRBD1|TRBV29-1|TRBJ1-1|NA
CSVDRGHTEAFF
TGCAGCGTTGACAGGGGGCACACTGAAGCTTTCTTT
>NA|TRBV30|TRBJ1-3|few
CAWSQAGNTIYF
TGTGCCTGGTCACAGGCGGGAAACACCATATATTTT
>NA|TRBV25-1|TRBJ2-5|few
CASSEARWGEQETQYF
TGTGCCAGCAGTGAGGCGCGGTGGGGTGAGCAAGAGACCCAGTACTTC
>NA|TRBV28|TRBJ2-5|few
CASSFDRPKETQYF
TGTGCCAGCAGTTTCGATCGGCCTAAAGAGACCCAGTACTTC
>NA|TRBV2|TRBJ1-6|NA
CASGRDSNSPLHF
TGTGCCAGCGGGAGGGATTCTAATTCACCCCTCCACTTT
>NA|TRBV7-2|TRBJ2-5|few
CASTLLKGAGGRETQYF
TGTGCCAGCACCCTCCTCAAGGGGGCCGGCGGGAGGGAGACCCAGTACTTC
>NA|TRBV13|TRBJ2-7|NA
CASSLVASSYEQYF
TGTGCCAGCAGCTTAGTCGCCAGCTCCTACGAGCAGTACTTC
>NA|TRBV30|TRBJ2-7|NA
CAQASDYEQYF
TGTGCCCAAGCCTCGGACTACGAGCAGTACTTC
>NA|TRBV30|TRBJ1-1|NA
CAWIRYEAFF
TGTGCCTGGATACGCTATGAAGCTTTCTTT
>TRBD1|TRBV29-1|TRBJ2-3|NA
CSVAPPGRDRYQGETDTQYF
TGCAGCGTTGCCCCACCCGGCCGGGACAGATACCAGGGAGAGACAGATACGCAGTATTTT